These 6 T cell receptor beta chains were all obtained from the same sample, sequenced in a study of tumor-infiltrating lymphocytes in oesophageal squamous cell carcinoma. TCRdb re-called the PCR reads with MiXCR, one entry per CDR3 protein. The repertoire holds 8,700 or so distinct CDR3 sequences, around 64% seen once, with 36% in the top ten. Sequenced sample: esophageal tumor tissue. The origin of the receptors is a female donor with esophageal squamous cell carcinoma.

The rearrangement uses TRBV7-3 and TRBJ2-7; D call uncertain. In germline, CDR1 is SGHTA, CDR2 FQGTGA. The CDR3 runs 11 residues. With 2 bases removed from V and 5 bases from J, the gap between germline ends came to 4 bases. The CDR3, as DNA: TGTGCCAGCAGCTTAGAGGACGAGCAGTACTTC. Its translation is CASSLEDEQYF.

The chain carries TRBV7-2 and TRBJ2-3; D is unresolved. The ends were cut back, 4 bases at V and 4 bases at J, with 9 bases in the middle. The CDR3 totals 13 residues. Germline loops: CDR1 SGHTA, CDR2 FQGNSA. The CDR3 is CASSSSGPDTQYF. In DNA, the CDR3 is TGTGCCAGCAGCTCCTCAGGTCCAGATACGCAGTATTTT.

This clonotype was seen a handful of times. The gene calls are TRBV7-6 and TRBJ2-1; 7 bases align to TRBD1. V shed 3 bases, J shed 5 bases, and the junction held 1 base outside the gene matches. The CDR3 totals 13 residues. The V gene's germline CDR1 is SGHVS and CDR2 FNYEAQ. CDR3 loop: CASSFDRDNEQFF. The DNA for the CDR3 is TGTGCCAGCAGCTTCGACAGGGACAATGAGCAGTTCTTC.

This chain joins TRBV7-3 and TRBJ2-2, with D perhaps matching TRBD1 (6 bases). Germline lookup yields CDR1 SGHTA and CDR2 FQGTGA. The CDR3 has 16 amino acids. With 5 bases removed from V and 4 bases from J, the gap between germline ends came to 17 bases. DNA of the CDR3: TGTGCCAGCAGCCCCGACAGGAGAGGGGGCACCGGGGAGCTGTTTTTT. It specifies CASSPDRRGGTGELFF.

This chain links TRBV7-2 with TRBJ1-5; no reliable D call. This CDR3 spans 12 amino acids. From germline, CDR1 is SGHTA and CDR2 FQGNSA. Trimming pared 2 bases from V and 6 bases from J, leaving 5 bases between. CDR3 amino acids: CASSLQRQPQHF. The DNA for the CDR3 is TGTGCCAGCAGCTTACAACGTCAGCCCCAGCATTTT. Complete variable domain (other parts from reference TRBV7-2 and TRBJ1-5): GAGVSQSPSNKVTEKGKDVELRCDPISGHTALYWYRQSLGQGLEFLIYFQGNSAPDKSGLPSDRFSAERTGGSVSTLTIQRTQQEDSAVYLCASSLQRQPQHFGDGTRLSIL.

This chain links TRBV12-3 or TRBV12-4 with TRBJ2-3, with D unresolved. The closer fit of TRBJ2-5 to the DNA end suggests the J call may be wrong. The CDR3 runs 11 residues. The CDR3 nucleotides read TGTGCCAGCAGTTTCGGGGAGACCCAGTACTTC. It codes for CASSFGETQYF.